The clone carrying this TCR beta chain was detected once. Measured with immunoSEQ multiplex PCR; TCRdb has only the in-frame clones, and not every one. The sample records over 250,000 clones, about 91% being singletons. This sample was included in a study of blood T cell repertoires in COVID-19. Study-level background: Whether acute or convalescent, the COVID-19 samples came from the United States, Italy and Spain.

The CDR3 is 15 amino acids. Losses at the gene ends were 4 bases for V and 5 bases for J; bases not matched to a gene: 5. Germline V CDR1 and CDR2: MNHEY, SMNVEV (reference sequence). This chain joins TRBV27 and TRBJ2-1, with 10 bases lining up with TRBD2. The receptor's source is a person aged 18 to 30 with COVID-19, enrolled during active disease. The sample was peripheral blood. The CDR3 reads CASSSPSGSHNEQFF. The CDR3 DNA reads TGTGCCAGCAGTTCCCCTAGCGGGAGCCACAATGAGCAGTTCTTC.